Below, 23 T cell receptor beta chains from the same sample are listed, as sequenced in a study of blood T cell repertoires in COVID-19. The data were produced by immunoSEQ multiplex PCR, yet TCRdb's version contains in-frame clones alone and is incomplete. The sample consists of around 86,000 clones, roughly 84% of them appearing once. Sequencing used peripheral blood. The receptors derive from a human donor in a cohort sampled during active COVID-19.

About this clone: At one end, the junction sequence differs from germline, possibly due to a read error. J is TRBJ2-1 and V is TRBV7-7; 16 nucleotides agree with TRBD2. Germline V gives CDR1 SSHAT, CDR2 FNYEAQ (reference sequence). This CDR3 comprises 19 residues. The CDR3 region has the DNA TGTGCTAGCAGCTCTAGGGGACTAGCGGGGGGGTCGTTGGGAAATCAGCAGTTCTTC. Protein product: CASSSRGLAGGSLGNQQFF.

This sequence joins TRBV28 and TRBJ2-6; D gene unclear. The CDR3 extends over 13 amino acids. The germline gives CDR1 MDHEN, CDR2 SYDVKM. The ends were cut back, 5 bases at V and 1 base at J, with 3 bases in the middle. CDR3 sequence: CASSVSGANVLTF. As DNA, the CDR3 is TGTGCCAGCAGTGTATCTGGGGCCAACGTCCTGACTTTC.

This clone has more than one count but fewer than ten. The chain employs TRBV29-1 and TRBJ2-5; possible D gene TRBD1, 6 bases. CDR1 and CDR2 from the germline V gene are SQVTM and ANQGSEA. Deletions cut 7 bases from V and 2 bases from J, with 14 bases between. The CDR3 extends over 13 amino acids. CDR3: CSARDTPQETQYF. The CDR3 DNA sequence: TGCAGCGCCCGGGACACCCCTCAAGAGACCCAGTACTTC.

CDR3 residues: CASSQGQNSVQYF. The CDR3 DNA is TGCGCCAGCAGCCAAGGACAGAATAGTGTCCAGTACTTC. The chain links TRBV4-3 to TRBJ2-5; weak D call: TRBD1 (5 bases). CDR1 and CDR2 (germline): LGHNA, YSLEER. Trimming removed 1 base from V and 10 bases from J, with 13 bases in between. The CDR3 contains 13 residues.

This chain connects TRBV6-2 or TRBV6-3 to TRBJ2-2; tentative D call: TRBD2 (5 bases). Trimming removed 2 bases from V and 1 base from J, with 5 bases in between. From germline, CDR1 is MNHEY and CDR2 SVGEGT. This CDR3 is built from 14 residues. The CDR3: CASSYGGNTGELFF. The CDR3 DNA reads as TGTGCCAGCAGTTACGGAGGGAACACCGGGGAGCTGTTTTTT.

This rearrangement joins TRBV4-3 to TRBJ2-2; a weak D match, TRBD2 (5 bases). Looked up from germline, CDR1 is LGHNA and CDR2 is YSLEER. The CDR3 runs 18 residues. Trimming took 1 base from V and 1 from J, leaving 16 bases between them. The CDR3 protein is CASSQVWGEAGNTGELFF. The CDR3 DNA reads TGCGCCAGCAGCCAAGTCTGGGGAGAGGCGGGGAACACCGGGGAGCTGTTTTTT.

The chain recombines TRBV6-2 or TRBV6-3 with TRBJ1-6; 7 bases agree with TRBD1. Germline CDR1 MNHEY, CDR2 SVGEGT. The V segment lost 5 bases and the J segment 0 bases; nucleotides outside the gene matches: 13. The CDR3 is 19 residues long. DNA of the CDR3: TGTGCCAGCAGTGGCCCCGGGACAGCCACGAGCTCCTATAATTCACCCCTCCACTTT. It encodes CASSGPGTATSSYNSPLHF.

This clone was seen a few times. J is TRBJ1-1 and V is TRBV20-1; D unresolved. The CDR3 runs to 12 residues. CDR1 and CDR2 (germline): DFQATT, SNEGSKA (reference sequence). The V and J ends lost 5 bases and 3 bases respectively, with 10 bases between them. Here the CDR3 DNA reads TGCAGTGCTCGTGACACGGACACTGAAGCTTTCTTT. Its protein product is CSARDTDTEAFF.

The chain joins TRBV15 to TRBJ1-4; 9 positions agree with TRBD1. CDR1 is LNHNV, CDR2 YYDKDF, per germline (reference sequence). This CDR3 has 16 amino acids. V was pared by 1 base and J by 4 bases, with 4 bases of the junction left unmatched. The CDR3 nucleotides read TGTGCCACCAGCAGAGGGTCGACAGGGGGTAATGAAAAACTGTTTTTT. It codes for CATSRGSTGGNEKLFF. Based on the CDR3 plus reference TRBV15 and TRBJ1-4, the full variable domain is DAMVIQNPRYQVTQFGKPVTLSCSQTLNHNVMYWYQQKSSQAPKLLFHYYDKDFNNEADTPDNFQSRRPNTSFCFLDIRSPGLGDTAMYLCATSRGSTGGNEKLFFGSGTQLSVL.

The CDR3 DNA sequence: TGTGCCAGCAGTCAGATCAGGGGCCGGTCCATGAACACTGAAGCTTTCTTT. It codes for CASSQIRGRSMNTEAFF. The genes are TRBV6-6 and TRBJ1-1; D might be TRBD1 (6 bases). V was trimmed by 5 bases and J by 0 bases, leaving 19 bases between them. Per germline, CDR1 MNHNY and CDR2 SVGAGI (reference sequence). The CDR3 length is 17 residues.

The genes are TRBV7-2 and TRBJ1-6; D is perhaps TRBD1 (5 bases). Per germline, CDR1 SGHTA and CDR2 FQGNSA. This CDR3 spans 15 amino acids. The germline V and J ends were trimmed by 7 bases and 7 bases, with 17 bases remaining between them. The CDR3 nucleotides are TGTGCCAGCACCCGCCAGGTGGGGGGGAATTCACCCCTCCACTTT. Its translation is CASTRQVGGNSPLHF. The full variable domain, with the rest looked up from reference TRBV7-2 and TRBJ1-6, is GAGVSQSPSNKVTEKGKDVELRCDPISGHTALYWYRQSLGQGLEFLIYFQGNSAPDKSGLPSDRFSAERTGGSVSTLTIQRTQQEDSAVYLCASTRQVGGNSPLHFGNGTRLTVT.

The chain is built from TRBV30 and TRBJ1-5; 7 bases match TRBD1. Germline-derived CDR1 and CDR2 are GTSNPN and SVGIG (reference sequence). The J segment lost 5 bases and the V segment lost 0 bases, leaving 16 bases of the junction unmatched. The CDR3 has 18 residues. The CDR3 region has the DNA TGTGCCTGGAGTGTAAGCGGTAAACATCAGGGGGGAGATCAGCCCCAGCATTTT. The encoded protein is CAWSVSGKHQGGDQPQHF.

This sequence joins TRBV19 and TRBJ1-6; TRBD1 matches 8 bases. V lost 6 bases, J lost 7 bases, and 5 bases stayed unmatched. Germline CDR1 reads LNHDA; CDR2 reads SQIVND (reference sequence). The CDR3 has 14 residues. The CDR3 here is CASSSTGVNSPLHF. The CDR3 nucleotides are TGTGCCAGTAGCTCGACAGGGGTCAATTCACCCCTCCACTTT.

This clone was picked up one time. V gene TRBV6-5 combines with J gene TRBJ2-3; 8 nucleotides match TRBD1. This CDR3 has 15 residues. The ends lost 5 bases at V and 5 bases at J; junction bases unmatched: 9. The germline gives CDR1 MNHEY, CDR2 SVGAGI. The CDR3 spells CASSRQGNSEDTQYF. The DNA of the CDR3 is TGTGCCAGCAGTCGACAGGGGAATAGTGAAGATACGCAGTATTTT.

This chain joins TRBV3-1 (or the pseudogene TRBV3-2) and TRBJ2-5, with TRBD2 matching over 8 bases. The CDR3 runs 18 residues. Germline V gives CDR1 LGHDT, CDR2 YNNKEL (reference sequence). The V and J ends lost 1 base and 5 bases, in that order; junction bases with no gene match: 15. The CDR3 loop is CASSQGYGGGTPIETQYF. The CDR3 region has the DNA TGTGCCAGCAGCCAAGGGTACGGCGGGGGGACCCCTATCGAGACCCAGTACTTC.

The gene calls are TRBV4-3 and TRBJ2-3; D possibly corresponds to TRBD1 (6 bases). Germline V gives CDR1 LGHNA, CDR2 YSLEER. CDR3 length: 17 amino acids. Deletions cut 0 bases from V and 6 bases from J, with 19 bases between. The CDR3 protein is CASSQDGGAQRGDTQYF. The CDR3 DNA follows: TGCGCCAGCAGCCAAGATGGAGGAGCCCAAAGGGGGGATACGCAGTATTTT.

The V and J genes are TRBV4-3 and TRBJ1-1, with D perhaps TRBD1 (6 bases). This CDR3 region has 18 residues. V shed 0 bases and J shed 3 bases, with 20 bases lying between them. Germline values: CDR1 LGHNA, CDR2 YSLEER. The CDR3 is CASSQDMGHRRLYTEAFF. The CDR3 coding sequence is TGCGCCAGCAGCCAAGATATGGGACACCGCCGACTCTACACTGAAGCTTTCTTT.

The chain recombines TRBV1 with TRBJ2-1; TRBD2 is the table's D call and was not checked against the DNA. TRBV1 is noted as a pseudogene. This CDR3 is 16 amino acids long. The CDR3 DNA reads TGCACCAGCAGCCAGTTCGGACTAGCGGGAGGGCCGGGGTGGTTCTTC. Translated, it gives CTSSQFGLAGGPGWFF.

V and J are TRBV29-1 and TRBJ2-1, with 9 bases lining up with TRBD1. V lost 4 bases to trimming and J lost 8 bases; unmatched junction nucleotides: 12. The length of the CDR3 is 15 residues. Germline loops: CDR1 SQVTM, CDR2 ANQGSEA. CDR3 DNA sequence: TGCAGCGTTGTACGACCGGGACAGGGTAGATATGAGCAGTTCTTC. It encodes CSVVRPGQGRYEQFF.

The chain is built from TRBV2 and TRBJ2-5; 10 bases are shared with TRBD2. There are 13 residues in the CDR3. V lost 6 bases, J lost 4 bases, and 2 bases stayed unmatched. Germline V gene sequence: CDR1 SNHLY, CDR2 FYNNEI. CDR3 sequence reads: CASRIAGGETQYF. CDR3 DNA: TGTGCCAGCAGGATAGCGGGAGGAGAGACCCAGTACTTC.

This chain connects TRBV29-1 to TRBJ2-3; 7 bases fit TRBD2. The V gene's germline CDR1 is SQVTM and CDR2 ANQGSEA. The CDR3 loop spans 14 amino acids. The junction had 8 bases not matched to a gene; V was cut back by 3 bases and J by 5 bases. In nucleotides, the CDR3 is TGCAGCGTTGAGCCTAGCGGTATAATAGATACGCAGTATTTT. Its translation: CSVEPSGIIDTQYF.

The chain carries TRBV3-1 (or the pseudogene TRBV3-2) and TRBJ1-2; 8 positions match TRBD1. Trimming at V came to 2 bases and at J to 0 bases, leaving 2 bases not matched to a gene. In germline, CDR1 is LGHDT, CDR2 YNNKEL (reference sequence). This CDR3 contains 15 residues. The CDR3 here is CASSQPTGANYGYTF. CDR3 nucleotides: TGTGCCAGCAGCCAACCGACAGGGGCTAACTATGGCTACACCTTC.

The chain joins TRBV11-2 to TRBJ1-2; 7 positions match TRBD1. Germline CDR1 and CDR2: SGHAT and FQNNGV. The V segment lost 3 bases and the J segment 4 bases; nucleotides outside the gene matches: 5. The CDR3 extends over 14 amino acids. CDR3 loop: CASSLEGTAYGYTF. DNA for the CDR3: TGTGCCAGCAGCTTGGAGGGGACAGCCTATGGCTACACCTTC.